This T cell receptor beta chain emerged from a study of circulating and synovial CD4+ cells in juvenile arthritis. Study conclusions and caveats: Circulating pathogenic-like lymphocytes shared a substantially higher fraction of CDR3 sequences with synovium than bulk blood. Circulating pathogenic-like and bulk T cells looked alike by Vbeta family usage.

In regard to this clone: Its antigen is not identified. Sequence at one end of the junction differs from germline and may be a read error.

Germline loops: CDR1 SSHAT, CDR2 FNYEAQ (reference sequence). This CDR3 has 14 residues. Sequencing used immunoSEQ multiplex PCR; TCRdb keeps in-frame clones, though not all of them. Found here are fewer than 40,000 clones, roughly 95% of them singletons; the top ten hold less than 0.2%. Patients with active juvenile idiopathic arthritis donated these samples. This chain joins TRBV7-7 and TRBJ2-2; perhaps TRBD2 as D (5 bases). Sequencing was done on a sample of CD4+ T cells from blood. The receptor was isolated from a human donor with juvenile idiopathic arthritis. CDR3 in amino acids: CASSLVEGTGELFF. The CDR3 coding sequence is TGTGCTAGCAGCTTAGTTGAGGGCACCGGGGAGCTGTTTTTT.